The 9 T cell receptor beta chains below were found in one sample sequenced in a study of long-term antiretroviral therapy in people with HIV. Survey-level immunoSEQ v3.0 assays were run. Only in-frame clones appear in the TCRdb table, and some are missing; sequencing was by immunoSEQ multiplex PCR. The sample includes some 28,000 clones, approximately 92% of them seen just once. The sequences come from unsorted PBMCs, collected roughly 5 years after starting antiretroviral therapy. These receptors were collected from a woman aged 35 to 49 with HIV.

The chain links TRBV7-9 to TRBJ1-5; tentative D call: TRBD1 (6 bases). This CDR3 is built from 16 residues. Trimming removed 5 bases at V and 3 bases at J, with 17 bases between. Germline CDR1 reads SEHNR; CDR2 reads FQNEAQ (reference sequence). In DNA, the CDR3 is TGTGCCAGCAGCCCCACCAGGGGACCGGCCAATCAGCCCCAGCATTTT. It specifies CASSPTRGPANQPQHF.

This CDR3 reads CASSWDRNTEAFF. CDR3 DNA sequence: TGTGCCAGCAGCTGGGACAGGAACACTGAAGCTTTCTTT. J is TRBJ1-1 and V is TRBV5-4; 7 bases fit TRBD1. The CDR3 has 13 residues. The J segment lost 1 base and the V segment lost 3 bases, leaving 0 bases of the junction unmatched. The germline V gene encodes CDR1 SGHNT and CDR2 YYREEE (reference sequence).

The chain has TRBV7-2 and TRBJ2-7; tentatively, D is TRBD2 (5 bases). The CDR3 extends over 14 amino acids. Between the trimmed V and J ends, which lost 3 bases and 3 bases, there was a span of 12 bases. Germline CDR1 SGHTA, CDR2 FQGNSA. CDR3 protein: CASSLASPDYEQYF. CDR3 in DNA: TGTGCCAGCAGCTTGGCTAGCCCAGACTACGAGCAGTACTTC.

The rearrangement joins TRBV2 to TRBJ2-5; 9 nucleotides line up with TRBD2. Trimming removed 8 bases from V and 5 bases from J; junction bases left unmatched: 9. CDR1 and CDR2 (germline): SNHLY, FYNNEI. The CDR3 length is 14 residues. Here the CDR3 reads CASGPSGGRETQYF. Here the CDR3 DNA reads TGTGCCAGCGGACCCAGCGGGGGGCGGGAGACCCAGTACTTC.

The CDR3 nucleotides are TGTGCCAGCAGCGTATCAGGGAATCGTGGGGATTATGGCTACACCTTC. Translated, it gives CASSVSGNRGDYGYTF. The chain is built from TRBV9 and TRBJ1-2, with D possibly matching TRBD1 (5 bases). This CDR3 contains 16 residues. Germline assignment: CDR1 SGDLS and CDR2 YYNGEE. Trimming shortened V by 1 base and J by 5 bases, and 18 bases separated the two germline ends. Variable domain in full (rest from reference TRBV9 and TRBJ1-2): DSGVTQTPKHLITATGQRVTLRCSPRSGDLSVYWYQQSLDQGLQFLIQYYNGEERAKGNILERFSAQQFPDLHSELNLSSLELGDSALYFCASSVSGNRGDYGYTFGSGTRLTVV.

Note on this clone: This specimen includes other DNA sequences encoding the same CDR3. V usage is TRBV7-6 and J usage is TRBJ2-7; D uncertain. CDR3 size: 17 residues. Germline V CDR1 and CDR2: SGHVS, FNYEAQ. V lost 6 bases, J lost 6 bases, and 27 bases lay in between. The CDR3 sequence: CASSLKTSGSPSGEQYF. In nucleotides, the CDR3 is TGTGCCAGCAGTTTGAAGACCTCCGGGTCTCCGTCGGGCGAGCAGTACTTC.

In DNA, the CDR3 is TGCAGCGTTGAACCTGACAACCTGTATGGCTACACCTTC. As protein: CSVEPDNLYGYTF. The chain links TRBV29-1 to TRBJ1-2; D is ambiguous. V lost 2 bases and J 5 bases, leaving 12 bases between the germline ends. Per germline, CDR1 SQVTM and CDR2 ANQGSEA. The length of the CDR3 is 13 residues.

This chain links TRBV5-1 with TRBJ1-1; D is undetermined. The length of the CDR3 is 15 residues. The V and J ends lost 4 bases and 3 bases respectively, with 16 bases between them. Germline V lookup: CDR1 SGHRS, CDR2 YFSETQ. CDR3 coding DNA: TGCGCCAGCAGCGATTGGGGAAATTGGGACACTGAAGCTTTCTTT. This translates into CASSDWGNWDTEAFF.

The rearrangement joins TRBV19 to TRBJ2-7; the match to TRBD2 covers 8 bases. This CDR3 has 14 amino acids. Germline CDR1 is LNHDA and CDR2 is SQIVND (reference sequence). Trimming removed 6 bases from V and 6 bases from J; junction bases left unmatched: 10. CDR3 protein: CASRRAGVTGEQYF. The CDR3 region has the DNA TGTGCCAGTAGAAGAGCGGGGGTAACGGGCGAGCAGTACTTC.